The 27 T cell receptor beta chains below all came from one sample that was sequenced in a study of OX40 agonist ivuxolimab in advanced cancers. Profiling relied on immunoSEQ multiplex PCR, and the TCRdb table lists in-frame clones only, not all of them. The repertoire consists of fewer than 85,000 clones, with about nine tenths occurring once and the leading ten covering around 10%. The sample in question was CD4+ or CD8+ T cells sorted from blood, obtained in a trial of the OX40 agonist ivuxolimab. The receptors originated from an adult with an advanced solid tumor such as melanoma, head and neck, liver or kidney cancer.

On this clone: Other DNA sequences in the sample encode the same CDR3. The V call is TRBV27, the J call TRBJ2-1; 11 bases are shared with TRBD2. Unmatched junction bases numbered 5, after V lost 5 bases and J lost 2 bases. In germline, CDR1 is MNHEY, CDR2 SMNVEV (reference sequence). The CDR3 is 16 residues long. The CDR3 loop reads CASSPGTSGTYNEQFF. The CDR3, as DNA: TGTGCCAGCAGTCCGGGGACTAGCGGTACCTACAATGAGCAGTTCTTC.

This chain links TRBV25-1 with TRBJ1-1; possible D gene TRBD1, 6 bases. The length of the CDR3 is 13 residues. Germline loops: CDR1 MGHDK, CDR2 SYGVNS. V gave up 4 bases and J gave up 2 bases, with 8 bases separating them. In nucleotides, the CDR3 is TGTGCCAGCAGTGTGGGGGGCAACACTGAAGCTTTCTTT. It codes for CASSVGGNTEAFF.

This chain connects TRBV6-5 to TRBJ1-2, with D perhaps TRBD1 (6 bases). Trimming stripped 6 bases from V and 1 base from J, with 15 bases between. The CDR3 spans 15 residues. Germline values: CDR1 MNHEY, CDR2 SVGAGI. The CDR3 DNA reads TGTGCCAGCAGCCCCTGGGGGCAGGGTAACTATGGCTACACCTTC. Protein product: CASSPWGQGNYGYTF.

J is TRBJ2-7 and V is TRBV27; TRBD1 agrees at 8 bases. CDR3 size: 16 residues. CDR1 is MNHEY and CDR2 is SMNVEV in the germline V gene (reference sequence). The V segment lost 5 bases and the J segment 2 bases; nucleotides outside the gene matches: 11. Written as DNA, the CDR3 is TGTGCCAGCAGTCCATCGGCGGGACAGGCGACCTACGAGCAGTACTTC. It is translated as CASSPSAGQATYEQYF.

This clone was detected once. The chain recombines TRBV4-3 with TRBJ2-7; 10 bases map to TRBD2. Germline V gene data show CDR1 as LGHNA and CDR2 as YSLEER. CDR3 size: 15 residues. V lost 5 bases, J lost 3 bases, and 7 bases stayed unmatched. The CDR3 coding sequence is TGCGCCAGCAGCACCGGGACTAGCGCCATCTACGAGCAGTACTTC. Protein: CASSTGTSAIYEQYF.

CDR3 nucleotides: TGTGCCAGCAGCTCTGCCCTGGGCCTTGAGCAGTTCTTC. Its protein product is CASSSALGLEQFF. The gene calls are TRBV7-9 and TRBJ2-1; unclear D gene. V lost 4 bases and J 9 bases, leaving 13 bases between the germline ends. CDR1 SEHNR and CDR2 FQNEAQ come from the germline V gene (reference sequence). This CDR3 region has 13 residues.

The V and J genes are TRBV5-1 and TRBJ2-1; TRBD1 might be the D (6 bases). Looked up from germline, CDR1 is SGHRS and CDR2 is YFSETQ. V dropped 4 bases and J dropped 5 bases, with 22 bases sitting between them. This CDR3 has 17 residues. The CDR3 spells CASSTGQLVWSNNEQFF. The CDR3 DNA reads as TGCGCCAGCAGCACAGGACAGTTGGTGTGGTCGAACAATGAGCAGTTCTTC. Full variable domain (missing parts from reference TRBV5-1 and TRBJ2-1): KAGVTQTPRYLIKTRGQQVTLSCSPISGHRSVSWYQQTPGQGLQFLFEYFSETQRNKGNFPGRFSGRQFSNSRSEMNVSTLELGDSALYLCASSTGQLVWSNNEQFFGPGTRLTVL.

V gene TRBV6-5 combines with J gene TRBJ2-7; D may be TRBD1 or TRBD2 (6 bases each). The CDR3 is 15 amino acids. Germline values: CDR1 MNHEY, CDR2 SVGAGI. The V gene lost 7 bases and the J gene lost 5 bases, with 21 bases spanning the gap. In DNA form, the CDR3 reads TGTGCCAGCACCGCTACAGGAGGGGGTACCCACGAGCAGTACTTC. This gives the protein CASTATGGGTHEQYF.

This clone was counted once. The rearrangement uses TRBV7-9 and TRBJ2-7, with D possibly called TRBD1 or TRBD2 (7 bases each). The V end lost 1 base, the J end lost 6 bases, and 16 bases lay between the germline ends. Germline V gives CDR1 SEHNR, CDR2 FQNEAQ (reference sequence). The CDR3 runs 15 residues. In nucleotides, the CDR3 is TGTGCCAGCAGCTTAGGCGCGGGAGAGGGGGCCGAGCAGTACTTC. Protein: CASSLGAGEGAEQYF.

The chain uses TRBV11-3 and TRBJ2-2; D gene uncertain. Germline CDR1 and CDR2: SGHNT and YENEEA. Trimming took 2 bases from V and 7 from J, leaving 5 bases between them. The length of the CDR3 is 12 residues. The CDR3 spells CASSLPDGELFF. In nucleotides, the CDR3 is TGTGCCAGCAGCTTACCGGACGGGGAGCTGTTTTTT. The full variable domain, completed using reference TRBV11-3 and TRBJ2-2, is EAGVVQSPRYKIIEKKQPVAFWCNPISGHNTLYWYLQNLGQGPELLIRYENEEAVDDSQLPKDRFSAERLKGVDSTLKIQPAELGDSAVYLCASSLPDGELFFGEGSRLTVL.

The chain joins TRBV19 to TRBJ1-1; D unresolved. This CDR3 comprises 13 residues. CDR1 is LNHDA, CDR2 SQIVND, per germline (reference sequence). Trimming took off 3 bases at V and 8 bases at J, with 13 bases between the two ends. The CDR3 DNA follows: TGTGCCAGTAGTATTGAATTCGGCCGGGAAGCTTTCTTT. Encoded protein: CASSIEFGREAFF. Using reference TRBV19 and TRBJ1-1 for the parts outside the CDR3, the full variable domain is DGGITQSPKYLFRKEGQNVTLSCEQNLNHDAMYWYRQDPGQGLRLIYYSQIVNDFQKGDIAEGYSVSREKKESFPLTVTSAQKNPTAFYLCASSIEFGREAFFGQGTRLTVV.

The gene calls are TRBV7-3 and TRBJ2-2; weak D call: TRBD1 (6 bases). Germline loops: CDR1 SGHTA, CDR2 FQGTGA. This CDR3 region has 13 residues. V gave up 5 bases and J gave up 7 bases, with 11 bases separating them. The CDR3 here is CASSQYRDGELFF. The CDR3 coding sequence is TGTGCCAGCAGCCAGTACAGGGACGGGGAGCTGTTTTTT. The full variable domain, its missing parts supplied by reference TRBV7-3 and TRBJ2-2, is GAGVSQTPSNKVTEKGKYVELRCDPISGHTALYWYRQSLGQGPEFLIYFQGTGAADDSGLPNDRFFAVRPEGSVSTLKIQRTERGDSAVYLCASSQYRDGELFFGEGSRLTVL.

The genes are TRBV6-6 and TRBJ2-5; TRBD1 is a possible D gene (5 bases). The CDR3 has 14 residues. Germline CDR1 MNHNY, CDR2 SVGAGI (reference sequence). V was trimmed by 0 bases and J by 5 bases, leaving 10 bases between them. DNA for the CDR3: TGTGCCAGCAGTTACTCTGCAGGGTGGGAGACCCAGTACTTC. The encoded protein is CASSYSAGWETQYF.

The chain joins TRBV6-5 to TRBJ2-5; TRBD1 is a possible D gene (5 bases). The ends were cut back, 2 bases at V and 3 bases at J, with 16 bases in the middle. In germline, CDR1 is MNHEY, CDR2 SVGAGI. CDR3 size: 16 residues. CDR3 amino acids: CASSYRKDSLEETQYF. The CDR3 nucleotides read TGTGCCAGCAGTTACCGGAAAGACAGTCTGGAAGAGACCCAGTACTTC.

This rearrangement joins TRBV4-1 to TRBJ2-3; the D gene is possibly TRBD2 (5 bases). Germline values: CDR1 MGHRA, CDR2 YSYEKL. V lost 1 base and J 4 bases, leaving 12 bases between the germline ends. This CDR3 contains 15 residues. As DNA, the CDR3 is TGCGCCAGCAGCCAAGTGGGAGAATTCCCAGATACGCAGTATTTT. This translates into CASSQVGEFPDTQYF.

The chain is built from TRBV27 and TRBJ2-5; TRBD1 aligns across 12 bases. This CDR3 region has 16 residues. Trimming at V came to 5 bases and at J to 5 bases, leaving 9 bases not matched to a gene. The germline CDR1 and CDR2 sequences are MNHEY and SMNVEV (reference sequence). The CDR3 DNA follows: TGTGCCAGCAGTCCCATGGGACAGGGGGCCGGGGAGACCCAGTACTTC. This sequence encodes CASSPMGQGAGETQYF.

This clone appeared a few times. An end of the junction differs from the germline gene, which may be a read error. The genes are TRBV18 and TRBJ1-4; 10 nucleotides agree with TRBD1. CDR1 is KGHSH and CDR2 is LQKENI in the germline V gene. CDR3 length: 14 amino acids. CDR3 in amino acids: CASAPGQGNEKLFF. The CDR3 DNA sequence: TGTGCCAGCGCACCGGGACAGGGGAATGAAAAACTGTTTTTT.

CDR3 region: CATSLQENTEAFF. CDR3 coding DNA: TGTGCCACCTCCTTACAGGAGAACACTGAAGCTTTCTTT. V gene TRBV6-5 combines with J gene TRBJ1-1, with D perhaps matching TRBD1 (5 bases). From germline, CDR1 is MNHEY and CDR2 SVGAGI. The CDR3 is made up of 13 amino acids. Trimming cost V 10 bases and J 1 base, with 13 bases left between them.

CDR3 in DNA: TGCAGTGCTAGAGAGTTGGATGAGCAGTTCTTC. Translating it yields CSARELDEQFF. The chain carries TRBV20-1 and TRBJ2-1, with D unclear. Trimming shortened V by 0 bases and J by 8 bases, and 5 bases separated the two germline ends. The CDR3 length is 11 residues. The germline V gene encodes CDR1 DFQATT and CDR2 SNEGSKA (reference sequence).

The CDR3 bases are TGCGCCAGCAGGGGACAAATGGGTGAGCAGTACTTC. Its protein is CASRGQMGEQYF. The chain recombines TRBV10-2 with TRBJ2-7, with a weak D call TRBD1 (6 bases). This CDR3 is 12 amino acids long. The germline V and J ends were trimmed by 6 bases and 7 bases, with 13 bases remaining between them. Germline lookup yields CDR1 WSHSY and CDR2 SAAADI.

V and J are TRBV5-4 and TRBJ2-2; D might be TRBD1 or TRBD2, each matching 5 bases. Germline V gene lookup returns CDR1 SGHNT and CDR2 YYREEE (reference sequence). The CDR3 covers 18 residues. V lost 2 bases and J 7 bases, leaving 24 bases between the germline ends. The CDR3 region is CASSFVGASSWGVGELFF. The CDR3 DNA reads as TGTGCCAGCAGCTTTGTGGGAGCTTCATCGTGGGGCGTCGGGGAGCTGTTTTTT.

V gene TRBV27 combines with J gene TRBJ1-5; TRBD1 is a possible D gene (5 bases). V was pared by 6 bases and J by 0 bases, with 12 bases between. Germline lookup yields CDR1 MNHEY and CDR2 SMNVEV (reference sequence). The length of the CDR3 is 15 residues. CDR3 coding DNA: TGTGCCAGCAGCAAAACAGGTAATAGCAATCAGCCCCAGCATTTT. Translated: CASSKTGNSNQPQHF.

This rearrangement joins TRBV7-6 to TRBJ1-1; no firm D call. The V end was cut by 8 bases, the J end by 3 bases, with 16 bases between. CDR3 length: 14 amino acids. CDR1 SGHVS and CDR2 FNYEAQ come from the germline V gene. The CDR3 protein is CASRPGLGHTEAFF. CDR3 DNA: TGTGCCAGCCGACCGGGCCTTGGGCACACTGAAGCTTTCTTT.

This sequence joins TRBV7-9 and TRBJ1-1; 7 bases agree with TRBD1. This CDR3 is built from 14 residues. Germline lookup yields CDR1 SEHNR and CDR2 FQNEAQ (reference sequence). The trim removed 4 bases at V and 3 bases at J, leaving 5 bases unmatched. CDR3 residues: CASSSDRMDTEAFF. The CDR3 bases are TGTGCCAGCAGCTCGGACAGGATGGACACTGAAGCTTTCTTT.

The chain employs TRBV7-6 and TRBJ2-3, with TRBD2 identical over 13 bases. The CDR3 is made up of 19 amino acids. Germline lookup yields CDR1 SGHVS and CDR2 FNYEAQ. V lost 5 bases and J lost 2; bases outside the gene matches: 13. The CDR3 loop is CASSLSGLAGVPPTDTQYF. The CDR3 nucleotides are TGTGCCAGCAGCCTAAGCGGACTAGCGGGGGTCCCCCCCACAGATACGCAGTATTTT.

The chain carries TRBV5-8 and TRBJ2-7, with D unresolved. V dropped 2 bases and J dropped 2 bases, with 11 bases sitting between them. The CDR3 spans 14 residues. Per the germline V gene, CDR1 is SGHTS and CDR2 is YDEGEE. CDR3 sequence: CASSFNRSPYEQYF. The CDR3 DNA reads TGTGCCAGCAGCTTCAACCGTTCCCCCTACGAGCAGTACTTC.

The table lists this clone with a count of one. The chain carries TRBV10-3 and TRBJ2-2; D may be TRBD2 (5 bases). The CDR3 is 17 amino acids. Germline V lookup: CDR1 ENHRY, CDR2 SYGVKD. Trimming left V 0 bases short and J 3 bases short, with 14 bases between. CDR3 DNA: TGTGCCATCAGTGAGTCTGAAGCTCTCGGGGACACCGGGGAGCTGTTTTTT. The encoded protein is CAISESEALGDTGELFF.